The sequence of this TCR beta chain was determined in a study of cytomegalovirus exposure and HLA in healthy donors. PCR involved 60 Vbeta and 13 Jbeta primers. Produced via immunoSEQ multiplex PCR; TCRdb's table is partial and in-frame only. The sample contains some 35,000 clones, approximately 55% of which appear only once. The CDR3 contains 15 residues. In germline, CDR1 is GTSNPN, CDR2 SVGIG (reference sequence). Trimming took off 5 bases at V and 6 bases at J, with 17 bases between the two ends. This clone appeared a few times. The antigen is unknown. Regarding the study as a whole: A later analysis linked a missense variant in DCLRE1C to the trimming of TCR beta V and J genes.

This sequence was found in a woman between 35 and 50 years old in good health and CMV-seropositive. Sequencing was carried out using PBMCs. This sequence joins TRBV30 and TRBJ1-6; D unclear. CDR3 sequence (DNA): TGTGCCTGGGCATCTTCGGGAATACTTAATTCACCCCTCCACTTT. Translation gives CAWASSGILNSPLHF.